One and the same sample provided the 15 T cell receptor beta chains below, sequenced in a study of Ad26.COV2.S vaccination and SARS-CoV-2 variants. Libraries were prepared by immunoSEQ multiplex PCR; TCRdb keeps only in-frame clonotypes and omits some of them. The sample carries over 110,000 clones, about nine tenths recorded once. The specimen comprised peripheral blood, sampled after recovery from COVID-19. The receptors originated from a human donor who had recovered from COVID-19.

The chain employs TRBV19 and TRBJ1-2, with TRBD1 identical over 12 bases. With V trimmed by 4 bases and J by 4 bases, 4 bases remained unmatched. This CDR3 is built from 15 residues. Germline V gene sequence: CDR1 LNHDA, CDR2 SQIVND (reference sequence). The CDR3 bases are TGTGCCAGTAGTAGACCGGGACAGGGGGCCTATGGCTACACCTTC. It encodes CASSRPGQGAYGYTF.

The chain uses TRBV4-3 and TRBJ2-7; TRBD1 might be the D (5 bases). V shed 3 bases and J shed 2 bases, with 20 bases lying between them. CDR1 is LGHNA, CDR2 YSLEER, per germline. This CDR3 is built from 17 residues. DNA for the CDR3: TGCGCCAGCAGCCAGTTGACAGCCGGTAGGCCGACCTACGAGCAGTACTTC. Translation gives CASSQLTAGRPTYEQYF.

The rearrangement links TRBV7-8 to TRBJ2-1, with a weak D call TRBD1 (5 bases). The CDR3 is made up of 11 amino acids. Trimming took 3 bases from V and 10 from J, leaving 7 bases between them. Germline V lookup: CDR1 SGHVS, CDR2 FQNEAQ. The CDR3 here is CASSLGPEQFF. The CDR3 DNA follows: TGTGCCAGCAGCTTGGGGCCAGAGCAGTTCTTC.

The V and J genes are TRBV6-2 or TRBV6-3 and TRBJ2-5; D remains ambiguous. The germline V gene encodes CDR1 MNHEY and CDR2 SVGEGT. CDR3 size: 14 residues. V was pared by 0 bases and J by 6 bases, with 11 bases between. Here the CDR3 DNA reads TGTGCCAGCAGTTACTCGTCGACCGCCCAGACCCAGTACTTC. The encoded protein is CASSYSSTAQTQYF.

CDR3 sequence (DNA): TGTGCCAGCAGTCGCGGGGGGTCCTACAATGAGCAGTTCTTC. Translating it yields CASSRGGSYNEQFF. The rearrangement links TRBV2 to TRBJ2-1, with TRBD2 matching over 8 bases. From germline, CDR1 is SNHLY and CDR2 FYNNEI. The length of the CDR3 is 14 residues. The J segment lost 1 base and the V segment lost 5 bases, leaving 1 base of the junction unmatched.

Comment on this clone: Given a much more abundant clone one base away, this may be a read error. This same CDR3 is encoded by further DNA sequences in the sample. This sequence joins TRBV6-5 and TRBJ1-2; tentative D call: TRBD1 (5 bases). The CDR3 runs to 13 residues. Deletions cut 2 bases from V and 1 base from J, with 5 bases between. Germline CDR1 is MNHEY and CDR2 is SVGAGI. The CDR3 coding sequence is TGTGCCAGCAGTTACGACAGTAACTATGGCTACACCTTC. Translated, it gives CASSYDSNYGYTF.

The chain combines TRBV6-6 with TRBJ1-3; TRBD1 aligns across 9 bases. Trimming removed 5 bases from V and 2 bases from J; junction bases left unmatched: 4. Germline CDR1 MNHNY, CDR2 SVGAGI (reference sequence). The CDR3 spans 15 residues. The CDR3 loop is CASSPTGGPGNTIYF. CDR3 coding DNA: TGTGCCAGCAGTCCTACAGGGGGCCCTGGAAACACCATATATTTT.

The chain's CDR3 is CATSRDGASGAYEQYF. CDR3 DNA: TGTGCCACCAGCAGAGATGGGGCTAGCGGTGCCTACGAGCAGTACTTC. The chain links TRBV15 to TRBJ2-7; 7 bases align to TRBD2. After removal of 0 bases from V and 2 bases from J, the junction contained 7 bases not matched to a gene. The CDR3 covers 16 residues. Germline lookup yields CDR1 LNHNV and CDR2 YYDKDF (reference sequence).

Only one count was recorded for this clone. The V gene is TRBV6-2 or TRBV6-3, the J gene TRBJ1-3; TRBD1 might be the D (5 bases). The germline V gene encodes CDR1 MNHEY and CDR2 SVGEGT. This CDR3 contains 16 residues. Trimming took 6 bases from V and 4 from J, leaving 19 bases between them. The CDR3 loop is CASSLFWGEDGNTIYF. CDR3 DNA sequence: TGTGCCAGCAGCCTCTTTTGGGGGGAAGACGGAAACACCATATATTTT.

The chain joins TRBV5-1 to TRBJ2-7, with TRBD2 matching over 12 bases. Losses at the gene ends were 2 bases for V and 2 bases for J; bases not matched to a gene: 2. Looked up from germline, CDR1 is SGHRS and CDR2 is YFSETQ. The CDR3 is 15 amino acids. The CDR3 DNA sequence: TGCGCCAGCAGCTTTGCTAGCGGGGGGGCCTACGAGCAGTACTTC. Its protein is CASSFASGGAYEQYF.

The CDR3 here is CASSLPNRGGEKLFF. CDR3 bases: TGTGCCAGCAGCCTTCCTAACAGGGGGGGTGAAAAACTGTTTTTT. The rearrangement joins TRBV11-3 to TRBJ1-4, with 8 bases lining up with TRBD1. This CDR3 comprises 15 residues. Germline V lookup: CDR1 SGHNT, CDR2 YENEEA. The junction had 9 bases not matched to a gene; V was cut back by 5 bases and J by 7 bases.

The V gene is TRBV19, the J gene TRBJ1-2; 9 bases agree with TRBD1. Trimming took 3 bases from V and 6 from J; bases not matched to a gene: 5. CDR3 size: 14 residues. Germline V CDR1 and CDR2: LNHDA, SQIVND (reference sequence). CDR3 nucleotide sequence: TGTGCCAGTAGTATCACAGGGGGCTCGGATGGCTACACCTTC. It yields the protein CASSITGGSDGYTF.

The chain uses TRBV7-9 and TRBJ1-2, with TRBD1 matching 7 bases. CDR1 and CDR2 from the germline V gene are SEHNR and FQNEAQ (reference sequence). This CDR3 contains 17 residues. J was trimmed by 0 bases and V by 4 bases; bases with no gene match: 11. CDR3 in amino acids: CASSSVFGTDSNYGYTF. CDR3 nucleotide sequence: TGTGCCAGCAGCTCGGTGTTCGGGACAGACTCTAACTATGGCTACACCTTC.

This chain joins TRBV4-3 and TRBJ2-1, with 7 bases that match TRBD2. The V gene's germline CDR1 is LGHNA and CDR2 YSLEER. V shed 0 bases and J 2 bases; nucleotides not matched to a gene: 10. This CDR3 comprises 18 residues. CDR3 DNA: TGCGCCAGCAGCCAAGAACCCTTAGGAAGCGGGGCCTACAATGAGCAGTTCTTC. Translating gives CASSQEPLGSGAYNEQFF.

The CDR3 is CASTFTGGDYGYTF. The CDR3 DNA reads as TGTGCCAGCACCTTCACAGGGGGGGACTATGGCTACACCTTC. The rearrangement joins TRBV28 to TRBJ1-2; 8 bases are shared with TRBD1. CDR3 length: 14 amino acids. Germline trimming cut 7 bases from V and 3 bases from J; bases unmatched to any gene: 7. Germline-derived CDR1 and CDR2 are MDHEN and SYDVKM.